This T cell receptor (beta chain) was identified during a study of cytomegalovirus exposure and HLA in healthy donors. Regarding the study as a whole: In an earlier analysis, about 87% or about 30%: the productive usage of most TCR beta V segments. DRB1 showed the most TCR associations and HLA-C the fewest in a later analysis, as rates varied by HLA locus.

With respect to this clone: Its specificity is unknown.

The study ran its PCR with 60 Vbeta and 13 Jbeta primers. The assay was immunoSEQ multiplex PCR, and TCRdb's table has in-frame clones only and misses some. The repertoire holds 95,000 to 130,000 clones, with around 62% as singletons. J was trimmed by 4 bases and V by 0 bases; bases with no gene match: 4. The germline V gene encodes CDR1 SGHRS and CDR2 YFSETQ. CDR3 size: 17 residues. The rearrangement uses TRBV5-1 and TRBJ2-7; 16 bases map to TRBD2. The source material was PBMCs. This TCR came from a woman aged 40 to 49 in good health and CMV-seropositive. The chain's CDR3 is CASSLAGTSGRAYEQYF. CDR3 nucleotide sequence: TGCGCCAGCAGCTTGGCAGGGACTAGCGGGAGGGCTTACGAGCAGTACTTC.